What follows are 16 T cell receptor beta chains derived from one specimen sequenced in a study of shared clonotypes between healthy human individuals. Produced via immunoSEQ multiplex PCR; TCRdb's table is partial and in-frame only. The sample gives hundreds of thousands of clones, approximately 79% of which show up once; under 2% is in the top ten. Sequencing was performed on memory CD4+ T cells sorted from blood. Noted subset: CD45RA-negative fraction. The receptors originated from a woman aged 25 to 39 in good health.

The chain recombines TRBV5-1 with TRBJ1-5, with a weak D call TRBD1 (6 bases). The CDR3 sequence is 17 residues long. Germline assignment: CDR1 SGHRS and CDR2 YFSETQ. V lost 5 bases to trimming and J lost 3 bases, with 21 bases between them. The CDR3 DNA sequence: TGCGCCAGCAGTCTGGCCCCCACAGGGTTCTCCAATCAGCCCCAGCATTTT. Protein product: CASSLAPTGFSNQPQHF.

This clone was recorded only once. A read error is possible here, since a much larger clone lies one base away. This specimen includes other DNA sequences encoding the same CDR3. V usage is TRBV11-2 and J usage is TRBJ2-1; 8 bases line up with TRBD1. This CDR3 has 14 amino acids. Trimming cost V 4 bases and J 4 bases; bases outside gene matches: 3. The germline CDR1 and CDR2 sequences are SGHAT and FQNNGV. The CDR3 DNA sequence: TGTGCCAGCAGCTCAGGACAGGGTTACAATGAGCAGTTCTTC. This encodes CASSSGQGYNEQFF.

The chain links TRBV2 to TRBJ2-5, with TRBD2 matching 13 bases. The J call may be mistaken, given a closer DNA end match to TRBJ2-7. In germline, CDR1 is SNHLY, CDR2 FYNNEI. The CDR3 length is 15 residues. CDR3 sequence (DNA): TGTGCCAGCAGTATGGGACTAGCGGGATCCTACGAGCAGTACTTC. Amino acid sequence: CASSMGLAGSYEQYF.

This clone appeared many times. This CDR3 is also generated by other DNA sequences in the sample. This chain joins TRBV27 and TRBJ2-3, with D possibly matching TRBD2 (6 bases). The CDR3 spans 15 residues. The germline gives CDR1 MNHEY, CDR2 SMNVEV (reference sequence). Trimming shortened V by 3 bases and J by 1 base, and 11 bases separated the two germline ends. The CDR3 DNA sequence: TGTGCCAGCAGTTTTCTAGTAGCGGGCACAGATACGCAGTATTTT. Protein sequence: CASSFLVAGTDTQYF.

V usage is TRBV5-1 and J usage is TRBJ2-7; possible D gene TRBD1, 6 bases. From germline, CDR1 is SGHRS and CDR2 YFSETQ. The CDR3 has 13 residues. Trimming cost V 3 bases and J 5 bases, with 12 bases left between them. CDR3: CASSSQGRNEQYF. As DNA, the CDR3 is TGCGCCAGCAGCTCACAGGGTCGGAACGAGCAGTACTTC.

CDR3 region: CATSSRAGRNEQFF. CDR3 nucleotide sequence: TGTGCCACCAGCTCTAGAGCGGGACGCAATGAGCAGTTCTTC. The chain uses TRBV15 and TRBJ2-1, with 7 nucleotides matching TRBD2. After removal of 5 bases from V and 6 bases from J, the junction contained 7 bases not matched to a gene. The CDR3 runs 14 residues. Germline CDR1 is LNHNV and CDR2 is YYDKDF (reference sequence).

The J gene is TRBJ2-7, the V gene TRBV7-8; D not resolved. Trimming cost V 1 base and J 3 bases, with 7 bases left between them. The germline CDR1 and CDR2 sequences are SGHVS and FQNEAQ. The CDR3 extends over 13 amino acids. CDR3 protein: CASSLGGYYEQYF. CDR3 DNA: TGTGCCAGCAGCTTAGGGGGTTACTACGAGCAGTACTTC.

The CDR3 nucleotides are TGTGCCAGCAGCACCCAGGGGTTCGTGGGCTACACCTTC. Its translation: CASSTQGFVGYTF. The chain is built from TRBV28 and TRBJ1-2, with a possible D match to TRBD1 (6 bases). Deletions cut 6 bases from V and 8 bases from J, with 16 bases between. Germline CDR1 MDHEN, CDR2 SYDVKM. The CDR3 runs to 13 residues.

The V gene is TRBV6-5, the J gene TRBJ2-1, with 8 bases lining up with TRBD1. This CDR3 spans 15 amino acids. Germline loops: CDR1 MNHEY, CDR2 SVGAGI. The V gene end was trimmed by 6 bases and the J gene end by 2 bases; junction bases not matched to a gene: 6. DNA for the CDR3: TGTGCCAGCAGAAGAACAGGGGGACCCTACAATGAGCAGTTCTTC. Its protein product is CASRRTGGPYNEQFF.

This clone has a single count. V and J are TRBV4-2 and TRBJ2-7, with D possibly TRBD2 on 6 matching bases. V was trimmed by 4 bases and J by 0 bases, leaving 10 bases between them. The CDR3 has 14 residues. Per the germline V gene, CDR1 is LGHNA and CDR2 is YNFKEQ. CDR3: CASSRRGLSYEQYF. The DNA for the CDR3 is TGTGCCAGCAGCCGGCGGGGCCTCTCCTACGAGCAGTACTTC.

The V gene is TRBV28, the J gene TRBJ2-3; D is undetermined. V lost 8 bases to trimming and J lost 4 bases, with 10 bases between them. CDR3 length: 12 amino acids. In germline, CDR1 is MDHEN, CDR2 SYDVKM. CDR3 sequence reads: CASAPQADTQYF. The CDR3 DNA reads as TGTGCCAGCGCCCCCCAGGCAGATACGCAGTATTTT. Variable domain in full (rest from reference TRBV28 and TRBJ2-3): DVKVTQSSRYLVKRTGEKVFLECVQDMDHENMFWYRQDPGLGLRLIYFSYDVKMKEKGDIPEGYSVSREKKERFSLILESASTNQTSMYLCASAPQADTQYFGPGTRLTVL.

The V call is TRBV6-5, the J call TRBJ1-1; the D is unclear. This CDR3 spans 15 amino acids. CDR1 MNHEY and CDR2 SVGAGI come from the germline V gene. The V and J ends lost 1 base and 5 bases respectively, with 14 bases between them. CDR3 protein: CASSYLPGEGTEAFF. The CDR3 DNA is TGTGCCAGCAGTTACTTGCCGGGAGAGGGAACTGAAGCTTTCTTT.

CDR3 coding DNA: TGCAGCGCGGCCCCAGGCGCCTTCACAGATACGCAGTATTTT. Translation gives CSAAPGAFTDTQYF. The chain is built from TRBV29-1 and TRBJ2-3; D unclear. Trimming stripped 7 bases from V and 2 bases from J, with 16 bases between. The CDR3 has 14 residues. CDR1 and CDR2 (germline): SQVTM, ANQGSEA.

The V and J genes are TRBV28 and TRBJ2-2; 10 bases map to TRBD2. The J segment lost 0 bases and the V segment lost 5 bases, leaving 6 bases of the junction unmatched. The germline CDR1 and CDR2 sequences are MDHEN and SYDVKM. CDR3 length: 17 residues. The CDR3 here is CASSPTLAGANTGELFF. CDR3 bases: TGTGCCAGCAGTCCGACCCTAGCGGGAGCGAACACCGGGGAGCTGTTTTTT.

This chain uses TRBV11-3 with TRBJ2-7; 8 nucleotides match TRBD1. The CDR3 consists of 16 residues. The V segment lost 1 base and the J segment 5 bases; nucleotides outside the gene matches: 10. Germline CDR1 reads SGHNT; CDR2 reads YENEEA. The CDR3 is CASSLAGGQGVDEQYF. The CDR3 nucleotides are TGTGCCAGCAGCTTAGCGGGTGGACAGGGCGTCGACGAGCAGTACTTC.

V usage is TRBV27 and J usage is TRBJ1-2; the D is unclear. The V gene's germline CDR1 is MNHEY and CDR2 SMNVEV (reference sequence). Trimming removed 7 bases from V and 3 bases from J, with 12 bases in between. The CDR3 has 13 amino acids. The CDR3 protein is CASKPQEYYGYTF. CDR3 coding DNA: TGTGCCAGCAAACCCCAGGAATACTATGGCTACACCTTC.